This T cell receptor (beta chain) was identified in a study of control samples from healthy donors and cancer patients. Sequenced by immunoSEQ multiplex PCR; TCRdb stores in-frame clones only, minus some. The data show over 70,000 clones, about 89% seen once. This CDR3 is built from 15 residues. V lost 0 bases, J lost 6 bases, and 14 bases lay in between. CDR1 is LGHNA and CDR2 is YNFKEQ in the germline V gene. The clonotype originates from a woman aged 60-70 years in good health. The J gene is TRBJ1-2, the V gene TRBV4-2, with D possibly being TRBD1 (5 bases). Sequences were obtained from blood. CDR3 amino acids: CASSQDTPGVDGYTF. CDR3 sequence (DNA): TGTGCCAGCAGCCAAGACACCCCGGGGGTGGATGGCTACACCTTC.